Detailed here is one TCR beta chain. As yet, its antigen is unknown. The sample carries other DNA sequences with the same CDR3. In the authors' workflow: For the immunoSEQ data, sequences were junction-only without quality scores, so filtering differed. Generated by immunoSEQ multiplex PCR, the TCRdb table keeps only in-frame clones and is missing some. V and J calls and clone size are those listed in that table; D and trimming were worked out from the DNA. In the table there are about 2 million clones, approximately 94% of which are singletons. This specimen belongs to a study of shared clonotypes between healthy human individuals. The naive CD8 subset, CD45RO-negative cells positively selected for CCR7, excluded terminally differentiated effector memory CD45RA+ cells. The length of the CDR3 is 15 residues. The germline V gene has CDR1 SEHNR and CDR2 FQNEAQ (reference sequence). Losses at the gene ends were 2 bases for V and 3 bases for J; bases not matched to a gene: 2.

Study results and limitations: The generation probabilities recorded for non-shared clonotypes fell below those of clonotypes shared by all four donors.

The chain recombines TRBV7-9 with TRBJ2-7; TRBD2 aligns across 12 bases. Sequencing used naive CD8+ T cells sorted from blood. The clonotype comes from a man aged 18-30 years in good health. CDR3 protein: CASSLPGLAGYEQYF. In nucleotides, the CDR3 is TGTGCCAGCAGCTTACCGGGACTAGCGGGCTACGAGCAGTACTTC.